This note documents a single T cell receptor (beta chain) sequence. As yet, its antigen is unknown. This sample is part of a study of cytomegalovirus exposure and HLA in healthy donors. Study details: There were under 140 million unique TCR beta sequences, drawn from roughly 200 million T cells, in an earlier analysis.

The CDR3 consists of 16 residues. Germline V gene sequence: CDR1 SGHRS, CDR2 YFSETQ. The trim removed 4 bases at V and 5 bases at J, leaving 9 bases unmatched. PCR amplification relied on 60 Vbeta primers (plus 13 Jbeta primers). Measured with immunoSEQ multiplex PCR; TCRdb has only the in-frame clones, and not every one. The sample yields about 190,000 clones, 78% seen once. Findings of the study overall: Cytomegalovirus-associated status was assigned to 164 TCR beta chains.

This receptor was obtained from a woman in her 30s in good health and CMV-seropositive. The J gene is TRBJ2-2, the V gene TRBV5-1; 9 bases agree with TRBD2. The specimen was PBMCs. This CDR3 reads CASSQGGAGGTGELFF. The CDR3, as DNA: TGCGCCAGCAGCCAAGGGGGAGCGGGAGGTACCGGGGAGCTGTTTTTT.